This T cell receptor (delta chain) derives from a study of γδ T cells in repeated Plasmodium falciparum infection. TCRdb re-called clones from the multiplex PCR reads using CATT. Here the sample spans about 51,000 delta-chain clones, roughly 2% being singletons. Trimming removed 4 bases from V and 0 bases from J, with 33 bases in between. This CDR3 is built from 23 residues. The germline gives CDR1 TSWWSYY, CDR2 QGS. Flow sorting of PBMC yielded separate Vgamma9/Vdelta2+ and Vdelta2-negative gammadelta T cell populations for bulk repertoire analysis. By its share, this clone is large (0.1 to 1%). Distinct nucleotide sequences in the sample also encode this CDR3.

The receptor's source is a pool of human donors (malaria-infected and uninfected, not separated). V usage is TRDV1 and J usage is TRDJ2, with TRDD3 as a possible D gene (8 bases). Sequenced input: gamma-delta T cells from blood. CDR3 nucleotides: TGTGCTCTTGGGGCGATGGCCTTCCTCCATTTCACTGGGGGTCCCGCTTTGACAGCACAACTCTTCTTT. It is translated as CALGAMAFLHFTGGPALTAQLFF.